These T cell receptor beta chains were read from a single sample in a study of blood T cell repertoires in COVID-19. Profiling relied on immunoSEQ multiplex PCR, and the TCRdb table lists in-frame clones only, not all of them. The sample includes roughly 100,000 clones, roughly 80% of them seen just once. Sequenced input: peripheral blood. The receptors were sampled from a man in his sixties with acute or convalescent COVID-19. Each CDR3 is given with its conserved first and last residue. A D gene is named only where the DNA matches it firmly. Clone size appears in some rows only: once, few, many, or a class for an expanded clone.

CASSLDGTGLQEQFF	TGTGCCAGCAGCTTAGACGGGACAGGGCTTCAAGAGCAGTTCTTC	TRBJ2-1	NA	TRBV11-2	TRBD1
CASSPIPLAEVNTGELFF	TGTGCCAGCTCACCAATCCCCCTAGCGGAGGTGAACACCGGGGAGCTGTTTTTT	TRBJ2-2	NA	TRBV18	TRBD2
CAWSVGLGNSPLHF	TGTGCCTGGAGTGTCGGGTTGGGTAATTCACCCCTCCACTTT	TRBJ1-6	NA	TRBV30	NA
CASSLGTGGKSPLHF	TGCGCCAGCAGCTTGGGGACAGGGGGAAAGTCACCCCTCCACTTT	TRBJ1-6	NA	TRBV5-1	TRBD1
CATRSTAQGEAFF	TGTGCCACCAGGTCGACAGCCCAGGGTGAAGCTTTCTTT	TRBJ1-1	NA	TRBV24-1	NA
CASTRGAGVGNTIYF	TGTGCCTCAACCCGGGGGGCGGGGGTTGGAAACACCATATATTTT	TRBJ1-3	NA	TRBV19	NA
CASSKGQGGSLDTQYF	TGTGCCAGCAGTAAGGGACAGGGAGGGAGCCTAGATACGCAGTATTTT	TRBJ2-3	NA	TRBV27	TRBD1
CSVTGDSTEAFF	TGCAGCGTTACAGGGGATAGCACTGAAGCTTTCTTT	TRBJ1-1	NA	TRBV29-1	TRBD1
CASSSTGRINTEAFF	TGCGCCAGCAGCTCCACAGGAAGAATCAACACTGAAGCTTTCTTT	TRBJ1-1	NA	TRBV5-1	NA
CASSYSKRTGNTGELFF	TGTGCCAGCAGTTACTCAAAGAGGACAGGGAACACCGGGGAGCTGTTTTTT	TRBJ2-2	NA	TRBV6-2/TRBV6-3	TRBD1
CASSLEIGEGEKLFF	TGTGCCAGCAGCTTAGAAATAGGGGAGGGTGAAAAACTGTTTTTT	TRBJ1-4	NA	TRBV11-2	NA
CATSYLAGGGTDTQYF	TGTGCCACCAGCTACTTAGCGGGAGGAGGCACAGATACGCAGTATTTT	TRBJ2-3	NA	TRBV15	TRBD2
CASSGLQDTQYF	TGTGCCAGCTCAGGGTTGCAAGATACGCAGTATTTT	TRBJ2-3	NA	TRBV19	NA
CASSLGGSSTDTQYF	TGTGCCAGCAGCTTGGGAGGTTCTAGCACAGATACGCAGTATTTT	TRBJ2-3	NA	TRBV5-4	NA
CASENSRIQGTDTQYF	TGTGCCAGCGAAAATTCTAGAATTCAAGGCACAGATACGCAGTATTTT	TRBJ2-3	NA	TRBV12-1	NA
CASSPPGIGQPQHF	TGTGCCAGCAGCCCACCAGGGATTGGTCAGCCCCAGCATTTT	TRBJ1-5	NA	TRBV28	NA
CASSQSSQGRLFF	TGTGCCAGCAGCCAATCCTCGCAGGGGAGACTGTTTTTT	TRBJ1-4	NA	TRBV3-1/TRBV3-2	NA
CASSQSLRDREFWDTEAFF	TGTGCCAGCTCTCAATCACTCCGGGACAGGGAATTCTGGGACACTGAAGCTTTCTTT	TRBJ1-1	NA	TRBV18	TRBD1
CASSPDRAGGELFF	TGCGCCAGCAGCCCGGACAGGGCCGGCGGGGAGCTGTTTTTT	TRBJ2-2	NA	TRBV5-1	TRBD1
CSVEGQAYGYTF	TGCAGCGTTGAAGGGCAGGCCTATGGCTACACCTTC	TRBJ1-2	NA	TRBV29-1	NA
CASTTGLRDQPQHF	TGTGCCAGTACAACAGGGCTTAGGGATCAGCCCCAGCATTTT	TRBJ1-5	NA	TRBV19	NA
CASSLVAIGNEQFF	TGTGCCAGCAGCTTAGTTGCAATCGGGAATGAGCAGTTCTTC	TRBJ2-1	NA	TRBV11-3	NA
CASKGDRNSNQPQHF	TGTGCCAGTAAAGGGGACAGAAATAGCAATCAGCCCCAGCATTTT	TRBJ1-5	NA	TRBV19	TRBD1
CASSYTIAGEQETQYF	TGCGCCAGCAGCTATACGATAGCGGGAGAGCAAGAGACCCAGTACTTC	TRBJ2-5	once	TRBV5-1	TRBD2
CATSERAYDNEQFF	TGTGCCACCAGTGAGCGGGCCTACGACAATGAGCAGTTCTTC	TRBJ2-1	NA	TRBV24-1	NA
CASSYASGVYNEQFF	TGTGCCAGCAGTTACGCGAGCGGGGTCTACAATGAGCAGTTCTTC	TRBJ2-1	NA	TRBV6-5	TRBD2
CASSEGPYSNQPQHF	TGTGCCAGCAGCGAAGGGCCTTATAGCAATCAGCCCCAGCATTTT	TRBJ1-5	few	TRBV2	NA
CASSKGGGTEAFF	TGTGCCAGCAGCAAGGGGGGGGGCACTGAAGCTTTCTTT	TRBJ1-1	NA	TRBV6-5	NA
CASSLYRVTYGYTF	TGTGCCAGCAGCTTATACAGGGTGACCTATGGCTACACCTTC	TRBJ1-2	NA	TRBV5-4	NA
CASSQDIRDRYNSPLHF	TGTGCCAGCAGCCAAGATATACGGGACAGATATAATTCACCCCTCCACTTT	TRBJ1-6	NA	TRBV3-1/TRBV3-2	TRBD1
CASVYNEQFF	TGTGCCAGTGTATACAATGAGCAGTTCTTC	TRBJ2-1	NA	TRBV2	NA
CASSSRDGRSGEKLFF	TGTGCCAGCAGCTCACGAGATGGAAGATCGGGTGAAAAACTGTTTTTT	TRBJ1-4	NA	TRBV7-2	NA
CASSLNRENTEAFF	TGTGCCAGCAGTTTAAACAGGGAGAACACTGAAGCTTTCTTT	TRBJ1-1	NA	TRBV27	NA
CASSEYRGWAQETQYF	TGTGCCAGCAGTGAATATCGGGGGTGGGCTCAAGAGACCCAGTACTTC	TRBJ2-5	NA	TRBV25-1	NA
CASSLAGQGSGTEAFF	TGCGCCAGCAGCTTGGCTGGACAGGGTTCGGGCACTGAAGCTTTCTTT	TRBJ1-1	once	TRBV5-1	TRBD1
CASSLVESSATNEKLFF	TGTGCCAGCAGCTTAGTCGAGTCCTCTGCAACTAATGAAAAACTGTTTTTT	TRBJ1-4	NA	TRBV7-9	NA
CASSPNPRDTQYF	TGTGCCAGCAGCCCTAATCCGCGAGATACGCAGTATTTT	TRBJ2-3	NA	TRBV13	NA
CASIPRAFSSYNEQFF	TGTGCCAGCATCCCTAGAGCTTTTAGCTCCTACAATGAGCAGTTCTTC	TRBJ2-1	NA	TRBV28	NA
CATSRRRLGTGDFFSNQPQHF	TGTGCCACCAGCAGAAGGCGCCTCGGGACAGGGGATTTCTTTAGCAATCAGCCCCAGCATTTT	TRBJ1-5	NA	TRBV15	TRBD1
CSVGFGGQGTEAFF	TGCAGCGTTGGATTTGGAGGACAGGGCACTGAAGCTTTCTTT	TRBJ1-1	few	TRBV29-1	TRBD1
CASSTGQGDQPQHF	TGCGCCAGCAGCACGGGACAGGGAGATCAGCCCCAGCATTTT	TRBJ1-5	NA	TRBV5-1	TRBD1
CASSLVGQGAYEQYF	TGTGCCAGCAGCTTAGTGGGACAGGGGGCCTACGAGCAGTACTTC	TRBJ2-7	NA	TRBV7-6	TRBD1
CASSPDRDSYEQYF	TGTGCCAGCAGCCCGGACAGGGACTCCTACGAGCAGTACTTC	TRBJ2-7	few	TRBV6-5	TRBD1
CASSWEQGGAWGYTF	TGTGCCAGCAGTTGGGAACAGGGAGGGGCTTGGGGCTACACCTTC	TRBJ1-2	NA	TRBV6-6	NA
CASSLEQGTSEQFF	TGCGCCAGCAGCTTGGAACAGGGCACTTCAGAGCAGTTCTTC	TRBJ2-1	many	TRBV5-1	NA
CASSPGLAREQFF	TGTGCCAGCAGCCCCGGACTAGCTAGAGAGCAGTTCTTC	TRBJ2-1	NA	TRBV6-5	TRBD2
CASSHRGLGETQYF	TGTGCCAGCAGCCACAGGGGGCTAGGGGAGACCCAGTACTTC	TRBJ2-5	NA	TRBV7-2	TRBD1
CSAGTGGVYGYTF	TGCAGCGCCGGGACAGGGGGCGTCTATGGCTACACCTTC	TRBJ1-2	NA	TRBV29-1	TRBD1
CASSLYRDSVGDGYTF	TGTGCCAGCAGTCTTTACAGGGATAGTGTAGGGGATGGCTACACCTTC	TRBJ1-2	NA	TRBV2	NA
CASSSNPGGTNEKLFF	TGTGCCAGCAGCTCGAACCCAGGGGGCACTAATGAAAAACTGTTTTTT	TRBJ1-4	NA	TRBV13	TRBD1
CASASNLGGNGELFF	TGTGCCAGCGCAAGCAACCTAGGGGGAAACGGGGAGCTGTTTTTT	TRBJ2-2	NA	TRBV2	NA
CASRLEAGVGTGELFF	TGTGCCAGCAGATTAGAAGCGGGAGTCGGGACCGGGGAGCTGTTTTTT	TRBJ2-2	NA	TRBV7-9	TRBD2
CAIKPTGGRNTIYF	TGTGCCATCAAACCCACAGGTGGAAGAAACACCATATATTTT	TRBJ1-3	NA	TRBV10-3	NA
CASSQDLYGSYEQYF	TGTGCCAGCAGCCAAGATCTGTACGGCTCCTACGAGCAGTACTTC	TRBJ2-7	NA	TRBV3-1/TRBV3-2	NA
CASSEGQGPGNTIYF	TGTGCCAGCAGTGAGGGACAGGGGCCTGGAAACACCATATATTTT	TRBJ1-3	NA	TRBV6-4	TRBD1
CASSEEQGQVYGYTF	TGTGCCAGCAGTGAGGAACAGGGCCAGGTCTATGGCTACACCTTC	TRBJ1-2	NA	TRBV2	NA
CASSLGDATQYF	TGTGCCAGCTCACTCGGGGATGCTACGCAGTATTTT	TRBJ2-3	once	TRBV18	NA
CASSPMTGMEKLFF	TGTGCCAGCTCACCCATGACAGGGATGGAAAAACTGTTTTTT	TRBJ1-4	NA	TRBV18	TRBD1